Below, 25 T cell receptor beta chains from the same sample are listed, as sequenced in a study of CD8+CD57+ T cells in acquired aplastic anemia. The sequenced patients had an expansion of CD8+CD57+ cells seen by flow cytometry. Genomic DNA templated the TCR beta VDJ and CDR3 profiling. MiXCR was run by TCRdb on the reads, yielding one entry per CDR3 protein. The sample records about 150,000 distinct CDR3 sequences, 48% being singletons. The sequencing input was sorted CD4+, CD8+, or CD8+CD57+ T cells (not recorded which) from PBMCs. The receptors here all came from a human donor with aplastic anemia.

This clonotype was observed once. The V call is TRBV10-3, the J call TRBJ1-1; D not certain. Germline V gives CDR1 ENHRY, CDR2 SYGVKD. V lost 5 bases to trimming and J lost 0 bases, with 4 bases between them. The CDR3 sequence is 12 residues long. Here the CDR3 reads CAISPMNTEAFF. The CDR3 DNA follows: TGTGCCATCAGTCCGATGAACACTGAAGCTTTCTTT.

This clonotype came up many times. This CDR3 is CATSDYGEAFF. The CDR3 DNA follows: TGTGCCACCAGTGATTATGGGGAAGCTTTCTTT. The V call is TRBV24-1, the J call TRBJ1-1, with unresolved D. There are 11 residues in the CDR3. V lost 2 bases and J 8 bases, leaving 5 bases between the germline ends. The germline V gene encodes CDR1 KGHDR and CDR2 SFDVKD.

The rearrangement links TRBV7-6 to TRBJ1-6; D call uncertain. V was clipped by 5 bases and J by 6 bases, with 5 bases between them. The CDR3 is 12 amino acids. Germline V gene sequence: CDR1 SGHVS, CDR2 FNYEAQ. The CDR3 nucleotides are TGTGCCAGCAGCCGCGGTAATTCACCCCTCCACTTT. Translating gives CASSRGNSPLHF. The entire variable domain, with the rest obtained from reference TRBV7-6 and TRBJ1-6, is as follows: GAGVSQSPRYKVTKRGQDVALRCDPISGHVSLYWYRQALGQGPEFLTYFNYEAQQDKSGLPNDRFSAERPEGSISTLTIQRTEQRDSAMYRCASSRGNSPLHFGNGTRLTVT.

This clonotype showed up many times. The chain's CDR3 is CASSPGLFSYNEQFF. DNA of the CDR3: TGTGCCAGCAGTCCCGGTCTATTCTCCTACAATGAGCAGTTCTTC. The genes are TRBV6-1 and TRBJ2-1; D not certain. CDR1 is MNHNS and CDR2 is SASEGT in the germline V gene. The CDR3 totals 15 residues. V lost 5 bases and J 0 bases, leaving 11 bases between the germline ends.

At least ten counts were recorded for this clonotype. The rearrangement uses TRBV6-5 and TRBJ2-7; D not resolved. This CDR3 has 15 residues. V lost 1 base and J 6 bases, leaving 16 bases between the germline ends. CDR1 and CDR2 (germline): MNHEY, SVGAGI. CDR3 DNA: TGTGCCAGCAGTTACTTGGCAGGCGCCTCGGGCGAGCAGTACTTC. It translates to CASSYLAGASGEQYF.

The chain is built from TRBV9 and TRBJ1-2; D is perhaps TRBD1 (5 bases). The CDR3 is made up of 14 amino acids. CDR1 SGDLS and CDR2 YYNGEE come from the germline V gene. The V and J ends lost 0 bases and 8 bases respectively, with 14 bases between them. The chain's CDR3 is CASSVATGGRGYTF. The CDR3 DNA follows: TGTGCCAGCAGCGTAGCTACTGGGGGGAGAGGCTACACCTTC. The variable domain in full, completed from reference TRBV9 and TRBJ1-2, reads DSGVTQTPKHLITATGQRVTLRCSPRSGDLSVYWYQQSLDQGLQFLIQYYNGEERAKGNILERFSAQQFPDLHSELNLSSLELGDSALYFCASSVATGGRGYTFGSGTRLTVV.

In its sample, this clonotype was seen a few times. The V and J genes are TRBV24-1 and TRBJ1-5, with 9 nucleotides matching TRBD1. The CDR3 has 16 amino acids. Per the germline V gene, CDR1 is KGHDR and CDR2 is SFDVKD. The junction had 6 bases not matched to a gene; V was cut back by 3 bases and J by 4 bases. This CDR3 is CATSDPGQGRNQPQHF. The CDR3 nucleotides read TGTGCCACCAGTGATCCGGGACAGGGTAGGAATCAGCCCCAGCATTTT.

This clonotype showed up many times. The rearrangement links TRBV6-5 to TRBJ1-3; 8 nucleotides align to TRBD1. Germline lookup yields CDR1 MNHEY and CDR2 SVGAGI. V lost 6 bases and J lost 7; bases outside the gene matches: 2. The CDR3 runs to 12 residues. The CDR3 DNA reads as TGTGCCAGCAGCTACAGGGGGAACACCATATATTTT. Translating gives CASSYRGNTIYF.

This chain uses TRBV20-1 with TRBJ2-3, with a weak D call TRBD2 (6 bases). This CDR3 contains 16 residues. V shed 5 bases and J shed 2 bases, with 20 bases lying between them. The germline gives CDR1 DFQATT, CDR2 SNEGSKA (reference sequence). This CDR3 is CSAPGTGLGLTDTQYF. Here the CDR3 DNA reads TGCAGTGCTCCAGGGACTGGGCTAGGGCTCACAGATACGCAGTATTTT.

This clonotype has a count of ten or more. This chain uses TRBV9 with TRBJ2-1, with a tentative D call TRBD2 (5 bases). Germline V lookup: CDR1 SGDLS, CDR2 YYNGEE. CDR3 size: 15 residues. Trimming removed 0 bases from V and 5 bases from J, with 12 bases in between. The CDR3, as DNA: TGTGCCAGCAGCGTAGAACCTAGCTTTGACAATGAGCAGTTCTTC. As protein: CASSVEPSFDNEQFF. Together with reference TRBV9 and TRBJ2-1, the CDR3 gives the full variable domain: DSGVTQTPKHLITATGQRVTLRCSPRSGDLSVYWYQQSLDQGLQFLIQYYNGEERAKGNILERFSAQQFPDLHSELNLSSLELGDSALYFCASSVEPSFDNEQFFGPGTRLTVL.

The genes are TRBV20-1 and TRBJ1-1; D is uncertain. The CDR3 contains 12 residues. Germline V lookup: CDR1 DFQATT, CDR2 SNEGSKA (reference sequence). V was shortened by 2 bases and J by 3 bases, with 7 bases between the two germline ends. CDR3 residues: CSARRIHTEAFF. DNA of the CDR3: TGCAGTGCTAGAAGGATCCACACTGAAGCTTTCTTT.

This clonotype was observed a few times. Sequence at one end of the junction differs from germline and may be a read error. This chain joins TRBV2 and TRBJ1-2; D gene unclear. The CDR3 consists of 13 residues. Looked up from germline, CDR1 is SNHLY and CDR2 is FYNNEI. The CDR3 sequence: CAISESMQYGYTF. Written as DNA, the CDR3 is TGTGCCATCAGTGAGTCGATGCAGTATGGCTACACCTTC. Combining the CDR3 with reference TRBV2 and TRBJ1-2 gives the whole variable domain EPEVTQTPSHQVTQMGQEVILRCVPISNHLYFYWYRQILGQKVEFLVSFYNNEISEKSEIFDDQFSVERPDGSNFTLKIRSTKLEDSAMYFCAISESMQYGYTFGSGTRLTVV.

V gene TRBV20-1 combines with J gene TRBJ2-2; D gene uncertain. CDR3 length: 12 amino acids. The V gene's germline CDR1 is DFQATT and CDR2 SNEGSKA (reference sequence). Trimming shortened V by 5 bases and J by 6 bases, and 10 bases separated the two germline ends. The CDR3 region is CSAPVNSGELFF. The DNA for the CDR3 is TGCAGTGCTCCCGTTAACTCCGGGGAGCTGTTTTTT.

This chain uses TRBV7-3 with TRBJ1-4; the D is unclear. CDR1 is SGHTA and CDR2 is FQGTGA in the germline V gene. The CDR3 totals 12 residues. Trimming pared 4 bases from V and 8 bases from J, leaving 8 bases between. The CDR3 sequence: CASSSLGEKLFF. The CDR3 region has the DNA TGTGCCAGCAGCTCCCTAGGGGAAAAACTGTTTTTT.

The gene calls are TRBV15 and TRBJ2-2; D is perhaps TRBD1 or TRBD2 (7 bases each). The CDR3 contains 17 residues. V lost 0 bases, J lost 4 bases, and 15 bases lay in between. Germline CDR1 is LNHNV and CDR2 is YYDKDF (reference sequence). CDR3 region: CATSRDQGGLSTGELFF. CDR3 bases: TGTGCCACCAGCAGAGATCAGGGGGGGTTAAGCACCGGGGAGCTGTTTTTT.

The chain links TRBV15 to TRBJ2-7; TRBD2 is a possible D gene (6 bases). V dropped 3 bases and J dropped 5 bases, with 17 bases sitting between them. This CDR3 region has 15 residues. The germline V gene encodes CDR1 LNHNV and CDR2 YYDKDF (reference sequence). The CDR3: CATSSQEGAGNEQYF. Written as DNA, the CDR3 is TGTGCCACCAGCAGCCAAGAAGGGGCGGGGAACGAGCAGTACTTC. The variable domain in full, with the rest retrieved from reference TRBV15 and TRBJ2-7, is DAMVIQNPRYQVTQFGKPVTLSCSQTLNHNVMYWYQQKSSQAPKLLFHYYDKDFNNEADTPDNFQSRRPNTSFCFLDIRSPGLGDTAMYLCATSSQEGAGNEQYFGPGTRLTVT.

This clonotype was picked up a small number of times. The genes are TRBV29-1 and TRBJ2-3, with D possibly matching TRBD2 (6 bases). Germline-derived CDR1 and CDR2 are SQVTM and ANQGSEA. The CDR3 is made up of 15 amino acids. The ends were cut back, 0 bases at V and 3 bases at J, with 13 bases in the middle. CDR3 nucleotide sequence: TGCAGCGTTGAAGATACCGGGAGTCGTACAGATACGCAGTATTTT. Translated: CSVEDTGSRTDTQYF.

This clonotype occurred many times. This rearrangement joins TRBV9 to TRBJ2-5; perhaps TRBD2 as D (6 bases). With 2 bases removed from V and 1 base from J, the gap between germline ends came to 12 bases. CDR1 and CDR2 (germline): SGDLS, YYNGEE. CDR3 length equals 15 residues. The CDR3 reads CASSVDGTLQETQYF. The CDR3 DNA is TGTGCCAGCAGCGTGGACGGGACTCTCCAAGAGACCCAGTACTTC.

This clonotype turned up a few times. The CDR3 loop reads CASNFPNYEQYF. The CDR3 DNA follows: TGTGCCAGCAACTTCCCCAACTACGAGCAGTACTTC. This rearrangement joins TRBV11-3 to TRBJ2-7; D gene unclear. This CDR3 contains 12 residues. Germline CDR1 and CDR2: SGHNT and YENEEA. V shed 7 bases and J shed 3 bases, with 10 bases lying between them.

The V gene is TRBV20-1, the J gene TRBJ1-2; TRBD1 is a possible D gene (6 bases). V lost 3 bases, J lost 6 bases, and 8 bases lay in between. The CDR3 is 11 residues long. Germline V gene data show CDR1 as DFQATT and CDR2 as SNEGSKA (reference sequence). In nucleotides, the CDR3 is TGCAGTGCTAGGGACAGCGATGGCTACACCTTC. This encodes CSARDSDGYTF.

In this sample, this clonotype turned up many times. Here the CDR3 omits its conserved ending phenylalanine or tryptophan, so a read error is the likely source. The V gene is TRBV2, the J gene TRBJ1-2; no definite D call. The CDR3 totals 15 residues. Germline loops: CDR1 SNHLY, CDR2 FYNNEI. V was pared by 5 bases and J by 6 bases, with 19 bases between. CDR3 nucleotides: TGTGCCAGCAGTTCACCCCCGAGGGAAATGAATGGCTACACCCTC. This gives the protein CASSSPPREMNGYTL.

There are many counts of this clonotype. This chain joins TRBV12-3 or TRBV12-4 and TRBJ1-4; D remains unclear. The CDR3 spans 14 residues. V was shortened by 7 bases and J by 8 bases, with 17 bases between the two germline ends. CDR3 amino acids: CASTQGLSREKLFF. CDR3 coding DNA: TGTGCCAGCACCCAAGGGCTGAGTCGGGAAAAACTGTTTTTT.

There are a few counts of this clonotype. This chain links TRBV6-5 with TRBJ1-1; the D gene is possibly TRBD1 (5 bases). Germline V gene data show CDR1 as MNHEY and CDR2 as SVGAGI. The CDR3 consists of 14 residues. V was pared by 6 bases and J by 5 bases, with 16 bases between. In nucleotides, the CDR3 is TGTGCCAGCAGGCTTTGGGGGGATGAGACTGAAGCTTTCTTT. It yields the protein CASRLWGDETEAFF.

This clonotype was recorded at least ten times. V gene TRBV4-2 combines with J gene TRBJ2-1; D call uncertain. This CDR3 region has 15 residues. V gave up 0 bases and J gave up 8 bases, with 14 bases separating them. In germline, CDR1 is LGHNA, CDR2 YNFKEQ. The CDR3 loop is CASSQDLSDEYEQFF. CDR3 sequence (DNA): TGTGCCAGCAGCCAAGATCTTTCCGATGAATATGAGCAGTTCTTC.

V usage is TRBV29-1 and J usage is TRBJ2-7; no definite D call. The CDR3 is made up of 12 amino acids. Trimming removed 6 bases from V and 0 bases from J, with 9 bases in between. Germline-derived CDR1 and CDR2 are SQVTM and ANQGSEA. Here the CDR3 reads CSVAPSSYEQYF. As DNA, the CDR3 is TGCAGCGTGGCCCCTAGCTCCTACGAGCAGTACTTC.